The 28 T cell receptor beta chains presented below share a single source sample, sequenced in a study of T cell repertoires in cytomegalovirus infection. TCRdb reanalysed the reads using MiXCR and keeps one entry per CDR3 protein. The data hold some 400,000 distinct CDR3 sequences, with roughly 30% observed a single time. Input material: PBMCs. The receptors were sampled from a human donor in good health (CMV status not recorded). Some clones in this sample may be carry-over from other donors' samples.

This clonotype was found a few times. CDR3 nucleotide sequence: TGCGCCAGCAGCCAAGACTCGGGGCGGGGACCCGGGGAGCTGTTTTTT. Encoded protein: CASSQDSGRGPGELFF. This sequence joins TRBV4-1 and TRBJ2-2, with a possible D match to TRBD2 (6 bases). Trimming stripped 0 bases from V and 6 bases from J, with 14 bases between. The CDR3 has 16 amino acids. Per the germline V gene, CDR1 is MGHRA and CDR2 is YSYEKL.

About this clonotype itself: This may be a read error: a much more frequent sequence differs by one nucleotide. This chain joins TRBV12-3 or TRBV12-4 and TRBJ1-5; 9 bases align to TRBD1. CDR3 length: 15 amino acids. Unmatched junction bases numbered 10, after V lost 6 bases and J lost 7 bases. The CDR3 DNA reads as TGTGCCAGCAGCTCCGGACAGGGGTATAGACAGCCCCAGCATTTT. This gives the protein CASSSGQGYRQPQHF.

This CDR3 reads CASSGVLGKGDTQYF. The CDR3 region has the DNA TGTGCCAGCAGCGGTGTCCTAGGGAAGGGAGATACGCAGTATTTT. V gene TRBV7-6 combines with J gene TRBJ2-3, with D hard to call. Trimming took 5 bases from V and 5 from J, leaving 17 bases between them. There are 15 residues in the CDR3. Germline assignment: CDR1 SGHVS and CDR2 FNYEAQ.

The chain joins TRBV5-1 to TRBJ1-1; D possibly corresponds to TRBD1 (6 bases). V was shortened by 4 bases and J by 11 bases, with 21 bases between the two germline ends. Germline V lookup: CDR1 SGHRS, CDR2 YFSETQ. The CDR3 totals 14 residues. The CDR3 reads CASSISQQGEWAFF. CDR3 nucleotide sequence: TGCGCCAGCAGCATTTCCCAACAGGGTGAATGGGCTTTCTTT.

This chain uses TRBV19 with TRBJ2-2, with D perhaps TRBD2 (6 bases). The CDR3 totals 13 residues. The germline V and J ends were trimmed by 9 bases and 6 bases, with 14 bases remaining between them. Germline loops: CDR1 LNHDA, CDR2 SQIVND (reference sequence). The CDR3, as DNA: TGTGCCAGCTCGCGGGGTTTGGCCGGGGAGCTGTTTTTT. This codes for CASSRGLAGELFF.

This clonotype was found a few times. In nucleotides, the CDR3 is TGTGCCAGCAGCCAACCTTCCCGCTACGAGCAGTACTTC. Its protein is CASSQPSRYEQYF. The V call is TRBV7-2, the J call TRBJ2-7; D remains unclear. Germline V gene sequence: CDR1 SGHTA, CDR2 FQGNSA. Trimming left V 5 bases short and J 3 bases short, with 11 bases between. The CDR3 loop spans 13 amino acids.

The table lists this clonotype with a few counts. J is TRBJ1-5 and V is TRBV19, with a weak D call TRBD1 (5 bases). V was trimmed by 0 bases and J by 7 bases, leaving 13 bases between them. The CDR3 runs 15 residues. CDR1 is LNHDA and CDR2 is SQIVND in the germline V gene (reference sequence). CDR3 amino acids: CASSIDPRGWQPQHF. The CDR3 DNA follows: TGTGCCAGTAGTATAGATCCAAGGGGATGGCAGCCCCAGCATTTT.

This clonotype appeared a few times. The chain joins TRBV6-2 or TRBV6-3 to TRBJ2-1; D ambiguous. Trimming pared 0 bases from V and 7 bases from J, leaving 7 bases between. The CDR3 runs to 13 residues. CDR1 and CDR2 from the germline V gene are MNHEY and SVGEGT. The CDR3 coding sequence is TGTGCCAGCAGTTACTCTGGAGTTAATGAGCAGTTCTTC. Translation: CASSYSGVNEQFF.

This clonotype was observed a few times. The CDR3 loop reads CASSFRQGHGYTF. Here the CDR3 DNA reads TGTGCCAGCAGTTTTAGGCAGGGTCATGGCTACACCTTC. The chain carries TRBV12-3 or TRBV12-4 and TRBJ1-2, with TRBD1 as a possible D gene (5 bases). This CDR3 contains 13 residues. Trimming removed 3 bases at V and 6 bases at J, with 11 bases between.

Note on this clonotype: Because it lacks the conserved phenylalanine or tryptophan at the end, this CDR3 is likely a read error. The DNA is left out, because the CDR3 cannot be placed on it with certainty; the CDR3 is given as TCRdb lists it. This chain joins TRBV7-3 and TRBJ1-5; the table's D call of TRBD1 was not tested on the DNA. The CDR3 region is 13 residues in length, termini included. The V gene's germline CDR1 is SGHTA and CDR2 FQGTGA. This CDR3 is CASSPSGGGPLHC.

Only a few counts were recorded for this clonotype. The V and J genes are TRBV6-1 and TRBJ1-2; D ambiguous. Per the germline V gene, CDR1 is MNHNS and CDR2 is SASEGT. The CDR3 runs 14 residues. Trimming removed 1 base from V and 4 bases from J, with 10 bases in between. The CDR3 DNA is TGTGCCAGCAGTGAAGTGGGATCAAGCTATGGCTACACCTTC. Amino acids: CASSEVGSSYGYTF.

This clonotype was detected a few times. CDR3 loop: CASSFTESSYNSPLHF. CDR3 nucleotides: TGTGCCAGCAGTTTCACAGAGAGCTCCTATAATTCACCCCTCCACTTT. The chain links TRBV27 to TRBJ1-6; no clear D gene. Per germline, CDR1 MNHEY and CDR2 SMNVEV (reference sequence). CDR3 length: 16 residues. The germline V and J ends were trimmed by 3 bases and 0 bases, with 9 bases remaining between them.

This clonotype was counted only a few times. This chain uses TRBV12-3 or TRBV12-4 with TRBJ2-5; 10 bases align to TRBD1. Trimming at V came to 5 bases and at J to 1 base, leaving 4 bases not matched to a gene. CDR3 length: 15 amino acids. The CDR3 nucleotides are TGTGCCAGCAGTCCCCGGGACAGGGGCCAAGAGACCCAGTACTTC. It is translated as CASSPRDRGQETQYF.

This chain connects TRBV28 to TRBJ2-1; the D gene is possibly TRBD2 (6 bases). The CDR3 spans 16 residues. V gave up 4 bases and J gave up 0 bases, with 13 bases separating them. The germline CDR1 and CDR2 sequences are MDHEN and SYDVKM. The CDR3 nucleotides read TGTGCCAGCAGTTCAAACTTCGGGGGCTCCTACAATGAGCAGTTCTTC. Amino acid sequence: CASSSNFGGSYNEQFF.

With respect to this clonotype: Without the conserved terminal phenylalanine or tryptophan, this CDR3 likely stems from a read error. This rearrangement joins TRBV7-6 to TRBJ2-3; TRBD2 matches at 8 bases. CDR1 and CDR2 (germline): SGHVS, FNYEAQ. Unmatched junction bases numbered 13, after V lost 1 base and J lost 4 bases. The CDR3 extends over 18 amino acids. The CDR3 loop reads CASSLVTTGTRSPDTQYL. CDR3 bases: TGTGCCAGCAGCTTAGTCACCACCGGGACTAGAAGCCCAGATACGCAGTATTTG.

Only a few counts were recorded for this clonotype. The V call is TRBV6-1, the J call TRBJ1-1; 7 positions agree with TRBD1. With V trimmed by 9 bases and J by 6 bases, 7 bases remained unmatched. The germline CDR1 and CDR2 sequences are MNHNS and SASEGT. The length of the CDR3 is 12 residues. The CDR3 loop is CASTDRDPEAFF. As DNA, the CDR3 is TGTGCCAGTACCGACAGGGACCCTGAAGCTTTCTTT.

V is TRBV20-1 and J is TRBJ2-7; 7 bases are a match to TRBD1. CDR1 and CDR2 from the germline V gene are DFQATT and SNEGSKA (reference sequence). This CDR3 has 14 residues. Germline trimming cut 6 bases from V and 2 bases from J; bases unmatched to any gene: 10. The CDR3 region has the DNA TGCAGTGCAACGAAACAGGGGCTGACCTACGAGCAGTACTTC. It encodes CSATKQGLTYEQYF.

This chain uses TRBV6-1 with TRBJ1-2, with no clear D. V lost 3 bases to trimming and J lost 4 bases, with 12 bases between them. From germline, CDR1 is MNHNS and CDR2 SASEGT. The CDR3 has 14 amino acids. The CDR3 nucleotides read TGTGCCAGCAGTGAGGCAGGAGAGGTCTATGGCTACACCTTC. Translating gives CASSEAGEVYGYTF.

This clonotype appeared many times. J is TRBJ2-7 and V is TRBV6-1, with no clear D. This CDR3 region has 14 residues. Looked up from germline, CDR1 is MNHNS and CDR2 is SASEGT. V lost 5 bases, J lost 0 bases, and 11 bases lay in between. As DNA, the CDR3 is TGTGCCAGCAGTCTCACTATAGGCTCCTACGAGCAGTACTTC. As protein: CASSLTIGSYEQYF.

This clonotype was observed a few times. This rearrangement joins TRBV19 to TRBJ1-2; D is possibly TRBD1 (5 bases). The germline V and J ends were trimmed by 3 bases and 2 bases, with 13 bases remaining between them. The CDR3 has 15 residues. In germline, CDR1 is LNHDA, CDR2 SQIVND (reference sequence). The CDR3 sequence is CASSMWGLKNYGYTF. In nucleotides, the CDR3 is TGTGCCAGTAGTATGTGGGGACTGAAAAACTATGGCTACACCTTC.

The chain's CDR3 is CASSRDSPNEKLFF. CDR3 DNA: TGTGCCAGCAGTAGGGACAGTCCTAATGAAAAACTGTTTTTT. This chain uses TRBV12-3 or TRBV12-4 with TRBJ1-4, with 7 bases lining up with TRBD1. V dropped 5 bases and J dropped 3; count of bases not matched to a gene: 3. CDR3 size: 14 residues.

This sequence joins TRBV5-1 and TRBJ1-1, with D maybe TRBD1 (5 bases). There are 14 residues in the CDR3. Trimming cost V 3 bases and J 1 base, with 10 bases left between them. Germline CDR1 and CDR2: SGHRS and YFSETQ. Written as DNA, the CDR3 is TGCGCCAGCAGCTCTCGACAGCCGAACACTGAAGCTTTCTTT. Translation gives CASSSRQPNTEAFF.

This sequence joins TRBV5-1 and TRBJ1-1, with a tentative D call TRBD1 (6 bases). Germline V CDR1 and CDR2: SGHRS, YFSETQ. The CDR3 runs to 15 residues. V was shortened by 4 bases and J by 1 base, with 14 bases between the two germline ends. The CDR3 is CASSPQGGENTEAFF. In nucleotides, the CDR3 is TGCGCCAGCAGCCCACAGGGTGGCGAGAACACTGAAGCTTTCTTT. The variable domain in full, with the rest retrieved from reference TRBV5-1 and TRBJ1-1, is KAGVTQTPRYLIKTRGQQVTLSCSPISGHRSVSWYQQTPGQGLQFLFEYFSETQRNKGNFPGRFSGRQFSNSRSEMNVSTLELGDSALYLCASSPQGGENTEAFFGQGTRLTVV.

This clonotype occurred a few times. The rearrangement uses TRBV12-3 or TRBV12-4 and TRBJ1-5; possible D gene TRBD1, 6 bases. V shed 6 bases and J shed 6 bases, with 18 bases lying between them. The CDR3 spans 15 residues. CDR3: CASSRRQADSQPQHF. CDR3 nucleotides: TGTGCCAGCAGCCGCCGACAGGCGGATAGTCAGCCCCAGCATTTT.

A note on this clonotype: This sequence may be a read error, since a much larger clone differs from it by one base. The rearrangement joins TRBV6-2 or TRBV6-3 to TRBJ2-6, with a tentative D call TRBD1 (5 bases). Germline V lookup: CDR1 MNHEY, CDR2 SVGEGT. CDR3 length equals 13 residues. The CDR3 spells CASGVSGANVLSF. CDR3 sequence (DNA): TGTGCCAGCGGGGTCTCTGGGGCCAACGTCCTGTCTTTC.

The rearrangement uses TRBV6-5 and TRBJ2-6; D is undetermined. V was trimmed by 7 bases and J by 2 bases, leaving 15 bases between them. Germline V gene sequence: CDR1 MNHEY, CDR2 SVGAGI. This CDR3 is 16 amino acids long. This chain's CDR3 is CASMGRRDAGANVLTF. The CDR3, as DNA: TGTGCCAGCATGGGCAGACGTGACGCTGGGGCCAACGTCCTGACTTTC.

As to this clonotype: Because it lacks the conserved phenylalanine or tryptophan at the end, this CDR3 is likely a read error. CDR3 DNA sequence: TGTGCCACCAGCACCGGGGACAGGGGTAGCACCGGGGAGCTGTTTGTT. It translates to CATSTGDRGSTGELFV. The chain carries TRBV15 and TRBJ2-2; 10 bases agree with TRBD1. V was pared by 4 bases and J by 4 bases, with 6 bases of the junction left unmatched. Per germline, CDR1 LNHNV and CDR2 YYDKDF (reference sequence). The CDR3 contains 16 residues.

This clonotype was detected only a few times. This may stem from a read error, because a much larger clone lies one nucleotide away. This chain uses TRBV12-3 or TRBV12-4 with TRBJ1-1; D not resolved. V was pared by 6 bases and J by 2 bases, with 13 bases between. This CDR3 is built from 14 residues. The CDR3 here is CASRPPYTNTEAFF. The CDR3 DNA is TGTGCCAGCAGACCCCCTTATACAAACACTGAAGCTTTCTTT.